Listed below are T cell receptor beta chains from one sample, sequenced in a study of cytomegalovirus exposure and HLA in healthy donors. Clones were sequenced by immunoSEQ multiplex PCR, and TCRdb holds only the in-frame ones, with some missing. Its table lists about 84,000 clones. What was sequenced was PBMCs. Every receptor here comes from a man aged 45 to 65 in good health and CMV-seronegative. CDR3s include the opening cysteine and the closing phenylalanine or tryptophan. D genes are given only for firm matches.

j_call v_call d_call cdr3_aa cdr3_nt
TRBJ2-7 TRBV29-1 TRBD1 CSVLDRASSYEQYF TGCAGCGTCTTAGACAGGGCGAGCTCCTACGAGCAGTACTTC
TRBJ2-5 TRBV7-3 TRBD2 CASSLSGGRETQYF TGTGCCAGCAGCCTTAGCGGGGGTAGAGAGACCCAGTACTTC
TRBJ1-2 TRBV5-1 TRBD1 CASSLTHGEVPDREHGYTF TGCGCCAGCAGCTTAACCCACGGCGAGGTTCCGGACAGGGAGCATGGCTACACCTTC
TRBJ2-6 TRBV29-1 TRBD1 CSVIGVLGTGSSGANVLTF TGCAGCGTTATTGGGGTCTTAGGGACAGGGAGCTCTGGGGCCAACGTCCTGACTTTC
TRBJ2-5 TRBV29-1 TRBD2 CSVQLAGRQETQYF TGCAGCGTTCAACTAGCGGGTCGGCAAGAGACCCAGTACTTC
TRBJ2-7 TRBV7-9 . CASSLGTYEQYF TGTGCCAGCAGTTTAGGGACTTACGAGCAGTACTTC
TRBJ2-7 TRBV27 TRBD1 CASSLLGTGDDEQYF TGTGCCAGCAGTTTATTGGGGACAGGGGATGACGAGCAGTACTTC
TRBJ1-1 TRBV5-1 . CASSLEGKNTEAFF TGCGCCAGCAGCTTGGAGGGGAAGAACACTGAAGCTTTCTTT
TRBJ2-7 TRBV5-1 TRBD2 CASRTGTSNYEQYF TGCGCCAGCAGAACCGGGACTAGCAACTACGAGCAGTACTTC
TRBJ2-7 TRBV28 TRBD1 CASSSGTGGGAAYF TGTGCCAGCAGTTCCGGGACAGGGGGGGGAGCAGCGTACTTC
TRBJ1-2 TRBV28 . CASSLFLRGLTYGYTF TGCGCCAGCAGTTTATTTCTGCGGGGTTTGACCTATGGCTACACCTTC
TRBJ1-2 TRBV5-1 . CASSLLAGNGGYTF TGCGCCAGCAGCTTACTAGCAGGGAATGGTGGCTACACCTTC
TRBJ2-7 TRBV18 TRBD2 CASSPRGGRSSYEQYF TGTGCCAGCTCACCACGGGGAGGGCGGAGCTCCTACGAGCAGTACTTC
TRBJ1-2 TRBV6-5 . CASRYPGDYGYTF TGTGCCAGCAGATACCCGGGAGACTATGGCTACACCTTC
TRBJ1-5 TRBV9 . CASSVRGNQPQHF TGTGCCAGCAGCGTGAGAGGCAATCAGCCCCAGCATTTT
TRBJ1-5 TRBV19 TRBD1 CATEDRVGQPQHF TGTGCCACCGAAGACAGGGTAGGGCAGCCCCAGCATTTT
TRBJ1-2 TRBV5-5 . CASRLSPWGAYGYTF TGTGCCAGCAGATTATCCCCATGGGGAGCCTATGGCTACACCTTC
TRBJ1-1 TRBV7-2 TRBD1 CASSFYRGNTEAFF TGTGCCAGCAGCTTCTACAGGGGGAACACTGAAGCTTTCTTT
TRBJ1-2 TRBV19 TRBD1 CASSTGTGSSYGYTF TGTGCCAGTAGTACCGGGACAGGGTCCTCCTATGGCTACACCTTC
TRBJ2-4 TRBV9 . CASSVRTAADIQYF TGTGCCAGCAGCGTACGGACAGCCGCAGACATTCAGTACTTC
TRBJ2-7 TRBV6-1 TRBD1 CASSSFRGQNYEQYF TGTGCCAGCAGTTCGTTCCGGGGACAGAACTACGAGCAGTACTTC
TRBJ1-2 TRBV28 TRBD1 CASSTGTGIGYTF TGTGCCAGCAGCACCGGGACAGGGATTGGCTACACCTTC
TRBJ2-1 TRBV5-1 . CASSLLLGGSSYNEQFF TGCGCCAGCAGCTTGCTCCTTGGGGGCAGCTCCTACAATGAGCAGTTCTTC
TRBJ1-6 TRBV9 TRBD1 CASSVEATGVYNSPLHF TGTGCCAGCAGCGTAGAAGCGACAGGGGTATATAATTCACCCCTCCACTTT
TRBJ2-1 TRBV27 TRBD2 CASSFLGGLAGNNEQFF TGTGCCAGCAGTTTCCTTGGGGGACTAGCGGGGAACAATGAGCAGTTCTTC
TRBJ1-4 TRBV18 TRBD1 CASSPDRGNEKLFF TGTGCCAGCTCCCCCGACAGGGGTAATGAAAAACTGTTTTTT
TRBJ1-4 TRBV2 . CASRAAEGTTTNEKLFF TGTGCCAGCAGGGCAGCGGAAGGGACTACAACTAATGAAAAACTGTTTTTT
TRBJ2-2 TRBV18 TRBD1 CASSLGTGNTGELFF TGTGCCAGCTCACTCGGGACAGGGAACACCGGGGAGCTGTTTTTT
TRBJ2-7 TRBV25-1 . CASTPRGGYEQYF TGTGCCAGCACCCCCAGAGGCGGCTACGAGCAGTACTTC
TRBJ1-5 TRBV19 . CASRIQNSNQPQHF TGTGCCAGTAGAATACAGAATAGCAATCAGCCCCAGCATTTT
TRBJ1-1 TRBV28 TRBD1 CASIYSDRDTEAFF TGTGCCAGCATTTACTCCGACAGGGACACTGAAGCTTTCTTT
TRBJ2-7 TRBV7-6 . CASSLGVLGQGQGEQYF TGTGCCAGCAGCTTAGGAGTATTGGGGCAGGGTCAAGGGGAGCAGTACTTC
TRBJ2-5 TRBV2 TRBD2 CASDPTGAGGPGWQETQYF TGTGCCAGCGATCCCACAGGGGCGGGGGGGCCGGGTTGGCAAGAGACCCAGTACTTC
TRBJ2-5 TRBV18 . CASSPRMGEETQYF TGTGCCAGCTCACCACGGATGGGCGAGGAGACCCAGTACTTC
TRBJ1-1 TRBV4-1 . CASSHPLWGGGTEAFF TGCGCCAGCAGCCACCCGTTGTGGGGGGGAGGCACTGAAGCTTTCTTT
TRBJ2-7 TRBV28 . CASSWARAYEQYF TGTGCCAGCAGTTGGGCCAGAGCCTACGAGCAGTACTTC
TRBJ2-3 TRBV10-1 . CASYNLYTQYF TGCGCCAGCTATAATCTCTACACGCAGTATTTT
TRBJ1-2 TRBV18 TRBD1 CASSPAGQLYGYTF TGTGCCAGCTCACCAGCGGGACAGCTCTATGGCTACACCTTC
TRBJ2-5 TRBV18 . CASSPRRDGETQYF TGTGCCAGCTCACCACGGAGGGATGGAGAGACCCAGTACTTC
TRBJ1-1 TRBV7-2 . CASSLGAGMNTEAFF TGTGCCAGCAGCTTAGGAGCAGGGATGAACACTGAAGCTTTCTTT
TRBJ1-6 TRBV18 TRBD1 CASSPSGTVNSPLHF TGTGCCAGCTCACCCTCCGGGACAGTTAATTCACCCCTCCACTTT
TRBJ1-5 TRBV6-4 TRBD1 CASRPGQGCSNQPQHF TGTGCCAGCAGGCCGGGACAGGGTTGTAGCAATCAGCCCCAGCATTTT
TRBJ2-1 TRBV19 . CASSIISTPYNEQFF TGTGCCAGTAGTATAATTAGCACCCCCTACAATGAGCAGTTCTTC
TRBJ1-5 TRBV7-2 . CASSSYYNPRGDNQPQHF TGTGCCAGCAGCTCCTATTATAATCCCAGGGGTGACAATCAGCCCCAGCATTTT
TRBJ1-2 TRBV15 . CATREGSGYGYTF TGTGCCACCAGGGAAGGTTCGGGCTATGGCTACACCTTC
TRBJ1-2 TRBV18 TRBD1 CASSPGGQAHYGYTF TGTGCCAGCTCACCTGGGGGACAGGCGCACTATGGCTACACCTTC
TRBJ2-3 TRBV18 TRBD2 CASSPRTSGGLSTDTQYF TGTGCCAGCTCACCAAGGACTAGCGGGGGGCTCAGCACAGATACGCAGTATTTT
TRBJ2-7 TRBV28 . CASRTAAYEQYF TGTGCCAGCAGAACAGCCGCCTACGAGCAGTACTTC